What follows describes a single T cell receptor beta chain. In its sample, this clone was seen once. It lacks a known antigen. The junction departs from the called germline gene at one end, perhaps through a read error. Libraries came from the immunoSEQ multiplex PCR assay. The multiplex PCR relied on a mix of 60 forward primers for TCR Vbeta segments and 13 reverse primers for TCR Jbeta segments. The CDR3 region of rearranged TCR beta genes was amplified from genomic DNA with a multiplex PCR assay. On the Illumina HiSeq System, the amplified TCR beta libraries were sequenced as 87-base-pair reads. The paper's processing steps were these. Across the 666 repertoires, a later analysis counted approximately 75 million unique TCR beta chains, around 11 million of which were shared by at least two donors. Raw reads were error-corrected and collapsed into unique sequences by a nearest-neighbor algorithm in which closely related sequences were merged to remove PCR and sequencing errors. To assign V, D and J gene segments, CDR3 sequences were aligned to IMGT reference sequences. For a sequence to be retained, at least a six-nucleotide match to both a V gene segment and a J gene segment was required. A rearrangement counted as productive if the CDR3 had no stop codons and remained in frame with V and J, and every other rearrangement counted as non-productive. Following IMGT convention, CDR3 was defined as the stretch from the second conserved V-encoded cysteine to the conserved J-encoded phenylalanine. The earlier analysis of about 590 of the donors excluded sequences that lacked an unambiguous match to a single V gene segment. In an earlier analysis of approximately 550 of the donors, V segments were called functional above 56.7% productive rearrangements and were called segregating when the between-donor standard deviation exceeded 5%. A statistical classification framework was developed to diagnose cytomegalovirus status using the catalog of TCR beta chain sequences. A later analysis assigned V and J genes by comparing TCR nucleotide sequences with IMGT/GENE-DB human TR gene sequences. Using the TCRdist pipeline, a later analysis assigned CDR3 sequences along with most-parsimonious VDJ recombination scenarios. In a later analysis, each TCR beta chain was defined by its CDR3 amino acid sequence together with its V-gene family, and reads lacking a unique V-gene family were excluded. In a later analysis, fewer than 600 highly shared, low-generation-probability nucleotide sequences were removed to address suspected cross-contamination and a sequencing artifact. In a later analysis, a clonal expansion index for each public chain was calculated from normalized within-repertoire ranks of inferred template counts. In a later analysis, generation probabilities were computed using a VDJ recombination model fitted to out-of-frame rearrangements, and the results were checked against IGoR. In a later analysis, hypergeometric tests were used to score TCR-TCR, TCR-HLA and TCR-CMV co-occurrence, with a repertoire-size bias correction applied to TCR pairs. To estimate false discovery rates, a later analysis permuted the HLA or CMV assignments 20 times. In a later analysis, co-occurring TCRs were grouped using DBSCAN, with TCRdist sequence similarity added in when clustering inside HLA-allele-positive subsets. Co-occurrence clustering excluded repertoires with fewer than 30,000 or more than 120,000 public chains, plus five with anomalous nucleotide sharing. TCRdb mirrors the immuneACCESS table, restricted to in-frame sequences. Some clones are absent from its copies; in checked studies, under half trace to an unresolved V gene, and the reason for the others is unknown. D and trimming were read from the DNA, whereas the V and J calls and clone size are those reported in that table. In all, the sample holds 110,000 to 150,000 clones, and around 75% of those were seen once. 1.5% to 2% of the sample is taken by the ten largest.

This specimen comes from a study of cytomegalovirus exposure and HLA in healthy donors (dated by TCRdb to 2016 to 2017). General notes on the study: In an earlier analysis of about 560 of the donors, about 270 Gb of sequence data and 100 million or so unique TCR beta sequences from about 179 million T cells were reported. Donor age, sex, ethnicity and CMV serostatus were compiled alongside the repertoire data. High-throughput TCR immunosequencing, statistical association of individual TCRs with disease status, and machine learning were combined to predict cytomegalovirus infection status. HLA typing covered class I and class II loci at four-digit resolution. Along with the approximately 620-subject first cohort, a separate validation cohort of over a hundred different subjects was used. Rather than drawing on any new phenotypic data, the later analysis identified candidate immune exposures from TCR beta sequences and the way those sequences occurred across donors. Genome-wide SNP genotypes for about 65% of the 666 donors were used in a later genetic analysis, which treated that subset as a discovery cohort. All discovery cohort repertoires had been generated using a single sequencing platform. About five DR-DQ haplotypes were treated as single units for association and clustering because of strong linkage in the cohort. The study aimed to test whether signatures of past pathogen exposure could be identified by cataloging public T cell receptors. On average, about 200,000 unique TCR beta nucleotide sequences were sequenced per donor among roughly 430 genotyped donors of the cohort, with roughly 20% of those sequences being non-productive. Typing coverage differed by locus: A, B, C, DRB1 and DQB1 were typed in about 620-630 donors, DQA1 in 500 to 550, DPA1 in over 600, and DPB1 in around 490. The study profiled the T cell repertoires of hundreds of subjects by immunosequencing and related them to cytomegalovirus serostatus. An earlier analysis of a few hundred of the donors applied high-throughput TCR beta sequencing to assess whether each TCR beta V gene segment acted as functional or pseudogenic. An early release that covered several hundred HLA-typed donors contained around 330 gigabases of sequencing data and 65 million to 100 million unique TCR sequences. Among the roughly 400 genotyped donors, about 85% belonged to the genetic ancestry cluster associated with self-reported Caucasian donors. A later analysis re-examined previously published TCR beta repertoires from roughly 650 donors and added high-resolution HLA genotyping to investigate patterns of TCR occurrence. The research as a whole found: Linkage disequilibrium might explain the correlated functional status among segregating V segments, but an unknown experimental factor could not be ruled out. In a later analysis, HLA-associated TCR beta chains were found to be more clonally expanded and to have lower generation probabilities than equally common non-associated chains. In an earlier analysis of about 540 of the donors, most TCR beta V segments were observed in productive rearrangements about 90% or about 30% of the time, broadly matching IMGT annotations. While some public TCRs were present in many individuals, most TCR sequences turned up only very rarely across donors. HLA typing was unavailable for some donors at each locus, so association tests used only the typed subset. A further reported finding was that TCR beta sequences accurately predicted the HLA-A and HLA-B alleles for most subjects in the first cohort. A cluster of highly shared sequence variants was judged likely to represent a technical artifact of the sequencing pipeline. Presence/absence analyses assumed roughly uniform sequencing depth across donors, an assumption that may not hold. According to a later analysis, parvovirus B19, influenza, CMV and Epstein-Barr virus appeared linked to several top co-occurrence clusters. An association between a missense DCLRE1C variant and V-gene and J-gene trimming of TCR beta chains was found in a later genetic analysis and replicated in an independent cohort. Cytomegalovirus status was reported to be diagnosed by the classifier with high specificity and sensitivity in both the original and validation cohorts. The 87-base-pair reads could not distinguish some IMGT-functional V segments, including TRBV6-2 and TRBV6-3, so those segments were excluded. Most CMV-associated TCR beta chains appeared to be HLA-restricted in a later analysis, and the HLA associations seemed to be driven largely by CMV exposure. In vitro tests confirmed that three of the cytomegalovirus-associated TCR beta chains recognize cytomegalovirus antigens. According to the authors, the approach could potentially be generalized to other disease states and immunological phenotypes. In a later analysis, the rate of TCR association differed among HLA loci, with DRB1 alleles having the most associated TCRs and HLA-C alleles having the fewest. For the cohort, immune exposure information was limited to CMV serostatus. A later analysis associated 15,000 or so TCR beta sequences with specific HLA alleles at a false discovery rate of 0.05. A later genetic analysis reported fewer N-insertions in productive TCRs among donors in an Asian-associated ancestry cluster than the approximately 700-donor mean. Assigning TCR associations to individual alleles was difficult when HLA alleles, especially DR and DQ, strongly co-occurred. In this cohort, only TCR beta chains were sequenced, and detectable features were limited by the absence of alpha or paired-chain data. The study listed 164 TCR beta chains as associated with cytomegalovirus. Because counts were too low, about 17 rarely observed V segments, including chromosome 9 orphons, were excluded from the earlier analysis of 587 of the donors.

Inclusive of the bounding cysteine and phenylalanine, the CDR3 is 12 residues long. Left in the record is the CDR3 DNA by itself, 36 bases read in frame from the first base. The germline V gene specifies SGHAT as CDR1 and FQNNGV as CDR2. The cohort comprised around 690 healthy bone marrow donors. Cohort members were all nominally healthy when sampled, although unrecorded immune exposures were likely present. The donor was CMV seronegative and belonged to the group of several hundred seronegative cohort members. A peripheral blood sample was provided by each donor, and peripheral blood mononuclear cells were used for TCR beta sequencing. Genomic DNA extraction from the blood cell samples was performed with the Qiagen DNeasy Blood Extraction Kit.

The sequencing sample was made of PBMCs. This receptor was identified in a woman aged 25 to 45 in good health and CMV-seronegative. The sequence links TRBV11-2 to TRBJ2-7, with TRBD2 identical over 8 junction bases. For the CDR3, the sequence is CASSPTSGPGVF. The DNA sequence is TGTGCCAGCAGCCCCACTAGCGGTCCAGGCGTCTTC.